The 27 T cell receptor beta chains given below trace back to one sample, sequenced in a study of radiotherapy plus CTLA-4 blockade in lung cancer. The method was immunoSEQ multiplex PCR; TCRdb's version includes in-frame clones alone and lacks a portion of them. The table lists tens of thousands of clones, 60% to 75% of them singletons. The specimen comprised peripheral blood, sampled from a patient treated with radiotherapy plus ipilimumab. These TCRs come from a human donor with non-small cell lung cancer who had stable disease on radiotherapy plus ipilimumab.

The chain recombines TRBV5-1 with TRBJ1-3, with TRBD1 matching over 10 bases. The V gene's germline CDR1 is SGHRS and CDR2 YFSETQ. The CDR3 is 15 residues long. With 4 bases clipped from V and 3 bases from J, the junction kept 4 bases outside the gene matches. CDR3 nucleotides: TGCGCCAGCAGCGTGGGACAGGGGATTGGAAACACCATATATTTT. Translation: CASSVGQGIGNTIYF.

This clone was found once. The genes are TRBV7-2 and TRBJ2-1, with D possibly being TRBD2 (6 bases). The germline V gene encodes CDR1 SGHTA and CDR2 FQGNSA. Trimming stripped 5 bases from V and 6 bases from J, with 11 bases between. This CDR3 spans 13 amino acids. The CDR3 coding sequence is TGTGCCAGCAGCCCCCGGACTACCAATGAGCAGTTCTTC. It codes for CASSPRTTNEQFF.

The chain couples TRBV6-1 to TRBJ1-2; 8 bases are shared with TRBD1. The germline gives CDR1 MNHNS, CDR2 SASEGT. The CDR3 has 15 residues. J was trimmed by 4 bases and V by 5 bases; bases with no gene match: 9. CDR3 residues: CASSPDRGSSYGYTF. The CDR3 DNA sequence: TGTGCCAGCAGTCCCGACAGGGGAAGCTCCTATGGCTACACCTTC.

The V and J genes are TRBV5-6 and TRBJ1-5; D is possibly TRBD1 (5 bases). The CDR3 spans 15 residues. Germline values: CDR1 SGHDT, CDR2 YYEEEE. V was clipped by 0 bases and J by 5 bases, with 12 bases between them. CDR3 DNA: TGTGCCAGCAGCTTGGGACAGCTGATCCATCAGCCCCAGCATTTT. Its translation is CASSLGQLIHQPQHF.

The V gene is TRBV27, the J gene TRBJ1-1, with D uncertain. The germline gives CDR1 MNHEY, CDR2 SMNVEV (reference sequence). This CDR3 has 13 residues. The V end lost 1 base, the J end lost 5 bases, and 8 bases lay between the germline ends. The CDR3 sequence is CASSLFRGTEAFF. The CDR3 DNA reads TGTGCCAGCAGTTTATTCCGAGGAACTGAAGCTTTCTTT.

This chain uses TRBV7-8 with TRBJ1-1, with TRBD1 as a possible D gene (5 bases). In germline, CDR1 is SGHVS, CDR2 FQNEAQ. Trimming took 7 bases from V and 0 from J, leaving 21 bases between them. The CDR3 is 17 amino acids. The CDR3 nucleotides read TGTGCCAGCACCCCCCGTGTAGGGGCGAGTGTGAACACTGAAGCTTTCTTT. Protein sequence: CASTPRVGASVNTEAFF.

The rearrangement joins TRBV15 to TRBJ1-4; D remains ambiguous. This CDR3 is 15 amino acids long. Germline V gene sequence: CDR1 LNHNV, CDR2 YYDKDF (reference sequence). Trimming removed 8 bases from V and 6 bases from J, with 19 bases in between. CDR3 protein: CATSRRARRDEKLFF. CDR3 nucleotides: TGTGCCACCTCCCGTAGGGCACGGAGGGATGAAAAACTGTTTTTT. Complete variable domain (other parts from reference TRBV15 and TRBJ1-4): DAMVIQNPRYQVTQFGKPVTLSCSQTLNHNVMYWYQQKSSQAPKLLFHYYDKDFNNEADTPDNFQSRRPNTSFCFLDIRSPGLGDTAMYLCATSRRARRDEKLFFGSGTQLSVL.

This chain uses TRBV1 with TRBJ1-5. TRBV1 counts as a pseudogene. The CDR3 length is 16 residues. The CDR3 protein is CTSSQEWGVEGQPQHF. In DNA, the CDR3 is TGCACCAGCAGCCAAGAGTGGGGAGTTGAAGGTCAGCCCCAGCATTTT.

This clone was detected only once. The chain employs TRBV5-4 and TRBJ2-7; D might be TRBD1 (6 bases). Germline lookup yields CDR1 SGHNT and CDR2 YYREEE (reference sequence). CDR3 length equals 13 residues. V lost 2 bases and J 5 bases, leaving 11 bases between the germline ends. The CDR3, as DNA: TGTGCCAGCAGCTTTACGGACAGCCACGAGCAGTACTTC. Translating it yields CASSFTDSHEQYF. Filled out from reference TRBV5-4 and TRBJ2-7, the complete variable domain reads ETGVTQSPTHLIKTRGQQVTLRCSSQSGHNTVSWYQQALGQGPQFIFQYYREEENGRGNFPPRFSGLQFPNYSSELNVNALELDDSALYLCASSFTDSHEQYFGPGTRLTVT.

In its sample, this clone is medium-sized (0.01 to 0.1%). V and J are TRBV6-1 and TRBJ1-2; D gene unclear. V was trimmed by 6 bases and J by 2 bases, leaving 7 bases between them. The germline V gene encodes CDR1 MNHNS and CDR2 SASEGT. The CDR3 has 12 residues. The CDR3 loop is CASSDWNYGYTF. For the CDR3, the DNA is TGTGCCAGCAGCGACTGGAACTATGGCTACACCTTC.

The chain has TRBV5-1 and TRBJ2-2, with 8 bases identical to TRBD1. After removal of 6 bases from V and 7 bases from J, the junction contained 14 bases not matched to a gene. The CDR3 extends over 16 amino acids. Germline CDR1 is SGHRS and CDR2 is YFSETQ. The CDR3 region is CASTLTMDRANGELFF. CDR3 DNA: TGCGCCAGCACCTTAACCATGGACAGGGCTAACGGGGAGCTGTTTTTT.

The J gene is TRBJ2-1, the V gene TRBV6-4; D possibly corresponds to TRBD1 (6 bases). CDR1 and CDR2 from the germline V gene are MRHNA and SNTAGT. Trimming pared 0 bases from V and 8 bases from J, leaving 11 bases between. The CDR3 spans 14 residues. The CDR3 protein is CASSDSMYRDEQFF. In nucleotides, the CDR3 is TGTGCCAGCAGTGACTCGATGTACAGGGATGAGCAGTTCTTC.

This chain uses TRBV11-2 with TRBJ2-2; D gene uncertain. This CDR3 contains 13 residues. With 3 bases removed from V and 1 base from J, the gap between germline ends came to 3 bases. Germline-derived CDR1 and CDR2 are SGHAT and FQNNGV. CDR3 sequence (DNA): TGTGCCAGCAGCTTTGAGAACACCGGGGAGCTGTTTTTT. Its translation is CASSFENTGELFF.

The V and J genes are TRBV6-6 and TRBJ1-1; D remains unclear. The V end was cut by 8 bases, the J end by 0 bases, with 13 bases between. In germline, CDR1 is MNHNY, CDR2 SVGAGI (reference sequence). This CDR3 is built from 14 residues. CDR3: CASREGLMNTEAFF. The CDR3 nucleotides read TGTGCCAGCCGAGAAGGACTGATGAACACTGAAGCTTTCTTT.

J is TRBJ1-1 and V is TRBV5-1, with 8 bases lining up with TRBD1. After removal of 0 bases from V and 7 bases from J, the junction contained 5 bases not matched to a gene. The CDR3 has 14 amino acids. Germline CDR1 is SGHRS and CDR2 is YFSETQ. The chain's CDR3 is CASSLGDRTSEAFF. The DNA for the CDR3 is TGCGCCAGCAGCTTGGGGGACAGGACGAGTGAAGCTTTCTTT. The variable domain in full, completed from reference TRBV5-1 and TRBJ1-1, reads KAGVTQTPRYLIKTRGQQVTLSCSPISGHRSVSWYQQTPGQGLQFLFEYFSETQRNKGNFPGRFSGRQFSNSRSEMNVSTLELGDSALYLCASSLGDRTSEAFFGQGTRLTVV.

Details on this clone: Other DNA sequences from this sample encode an identical CDR3 as well. V gene TRBV19 combines with J gene TRBJ2-2; D is possibly TRBD2 (6 bases). V lost 3 bases, J lost 0 bases, and 8 bases lay in between. Per the germline V gene, CDR1 is LNHDA and CDR2 is SQIVND (reference sequence). CDR3 size: 15 residues. The CDR3 protein is CASSMGGSNTGELFF. DNA for the CDR3: TGTGCCAGTAGTATGGGGGGATCGAACACCGGGGAGCTGTTTTTT.

This clone occurred once. V gene TRBV12-5 combines with J gene TRBJ1-1, with D possibly matching TRBD1 (6 bases). The germline gives CDR1 LGHNT, CDR2 FRNRAP. V was trimmed by 5 bases and J by 3 bases, leaving 10 bases between them. There are 13 residues in the CDR3. This chain's CDR3 is CASGLRQDTEAFF. The CDR3 region has the DNA TGTGCTAGTGGTCTTCGACAGGACACTGAAGCTTTCTTT.

The chain has TRBV6-5 and TRBJ2-5; D is perhaps TRBD1 or TRBD2 (5 bases each). The ends were cut back, 0 bases at V and 5 bases at J, with 10 bases in the middle. The CDR3 loop spans 14 amino acids. The V gene's germline CDR1 is MNHEY and CDR2 SVGAGI. The CDR3 spells CASSYSSEGETQYF. The CDR3 DNA sequence: TGTGCCAGCAGTTACTCGAGTGAGGGGGAGACCCAGTACTTC.

This clone was observed a few times. V usage is TRBV28 and J usage is TRBJ2-7; a possible D gene is TRBD1 (5 bases). Germline CDR1 and CDR2: MDHEN and SYDVKM. Trimming removed 6 bases from V and 4 bases from J, with 10 bases in between. The CDR3 loop spans 12 amino acids. CDR3 amino acids: CASRRQPYEQYF. CDR3 sequence (DNA): TGTGCCAGCAGACGACAGCCATACGAGCAGTACTTC.

For this clone: The junction differs from germline at one of its ends, possibly a read error. The V gene is TRBV27, the J gene TRBJ1-2; 9 positions match TRBD1. Germline CDR1 is MNHEY and CDR2 is SMNVEV (reference sequence). The CDR3 consists of 14 residues. The CDR3 is CASSLAGQGSGHTF. The DNA for the CDR3 is TGTGCCAGCAGCCTCGCAGGACAGGGGTCTGGCCACACCTTC.

The V gene is TRBV2, the J gene TRBJ1-3; possible D gene TRBD1, 5 bases. Trimming removed 6 bases from V and 4 bases from J, with 13 bases in between. Per the germline V gene, CDR1 is SNHLY and CDR2 is FYNNEI. The CDR3 runs 14 residues. The CDR3 coding sequence is TGTGCCAGCAGGGCGGGACCTCGGGGAAACACCATATATTTT. It encodes CASRAGPRGNTIYF.

This chain's CDR3 is CASRKAGGPYNEQFF. The CDR3, as DNA: TGTGCCAGCAGGAAAGCGGGGGGCCCTTACAATGAGCAGTTCTTC. V usage is TRBV7-9 and J usage is TRBJ2-1, with TRBD2 matching 9 bases. V shed 6 bases and J 4 bases; nucleotides not matched to a gene: 7. The CDR3 is 15 residues long. Germline-derived CDR1 and CDR2 are SEHNR and FQNEAQ (reference sequence).

The chain joins TRBV7-2 to TRBJ2-7; 11 nucleotides match TRBD2. The CDR3 contains 16 residues. J lost 7 bases, V lost 4 bases, and 12 bases had no gene match. Germline V gene data show CDR1 as SGHTA and CDR2 as FQGNSA. CDR3 DNA: TGTGCCAGCAGCTCGTCCCTAGCGGGGGGTGGTCAGGAGCAGTACTTC. Translation gives CASSSSLAGGGQEQYF.

V is TRBV5-1 and J is TRBJ2-3; 14 nucleotides agree with TRBD2. Germline CDR1 reads SGHRS; CDR2 reads YFSETQ. The CDR3 has 15 amino acids. Losses at the gene ends were 4 bases for V and 4 bases for J; bases not matched to a gene: 2. CDR3 sequence: CASSETSGGADTQYF. CDR3 nucleotides: TGCGCCAGCAGCGAGACTAGCGGGGGGGCAGATACGCAGTATTTT.

This clone was counted between two and nine times. V and J are TRBV2 and TRBJ1-3; D is unresolved. The CDR3 is made up of 13 amino acids. Between the trimmed V and J ends, which lost 6 bases and 0 bases, there was a span of 6 bases. CDR1 and CDR2 from the germline V gene are SNHLY and FYNNEI. This CDR3 is CASRGGSGNTIYF. The CDR3 nucleotides are TGTGCCAGCAGAGGTGGCTCTGGAAACACCATATATTTT.

The rearrangement uses TRBV10-3 and TRBJ1-1; D possibly corresponds to TRBD1 (5 bases). The V end was cut by 4 bases, the J end by 5 bases, with 11 bases between. Germline CDR1 reads ENHRY; CDR2 reads SYGVKD. This CDR3 comprises 13 residues. The CDR3: CAISVQAGTEAFF. The CDR3 DNA is TGTGCCATCAGTGTACAAGCAGGGACTGAAGCTTTCTTT.

J is TRBJ2-7 and V is TRBV6-5; D not certain. The V end lost 7 bases, the J end lost 3 bases, and 10 bases lay between the germline ends. The length of the CDR3 is 12 residues. Per the germline V gene, CDR1 is MNHEY and CDR2 is SVGAGI. The CDR3 DNA is TGTGCCAGCAATAACAGATTCTACGAGCAGTACTTC. This codes for CASNNRFYEQYF.